The next 26 T cell receptor beta chains were all read from a single sample in a study of blood T cell repertoires in COVID-19. This table comes from immunoSEQ multiplex PCR, and its TCRdb copy is limited to in-frame clones, with some not included. This table has 250,000 to 300,000 clones, approximately 91% appearing once. The sample comprised peripheral blood. The source is a woman aged 55-75 years with acute or convalescent COVID-19.

This rearrangement joins TRBV29-1 to TRBJ2-7, with D unresolved. The germline V gene has CDR1 SQVTM and CDR2 ANQGSEA. The CDR3 runs to 12 residues. The V and J ends lost 3 bases and 3 bases respectively, with 9 bases between them. This CDR3 reads CSVEYGSYEQYF. The CDR3 DNA reads as TGCAGCGTTGAGTATGGCAGCTACGAGCAGTACTTC.

The chain couples TRBV2 to TRBJ1-6; D not certain. This CDR3 has 14 amino acids. V was clipped by 6 bases and J by 15 bases, with 21 bases between them. Germline V gene sequence: CDR1 SNHLY, CDR2 FYNNEI. Here the CDR3 reads CASRGGGTAWGLHF. In DNA form, the CDR3 reads TGTGCCAGCAGAGGAGGAGGTACAGCCTGGGGCCTCCACTTT.

The chain recombines TRBV28 with TRBJ2-7; tentative D call: TRBD2 (7 bases). CDR3 length equals 14 residues. The V gene's germline CDR1 is MDHEN and CDR2 SYDVKM. V was trimmed by 5 bases and J by 2 bases, leaving 13 bases between them. The CDR3 loop is CASSRGGRPYEQYF. CDR3 in DNA: TGTGCCAGCAGTAGGGGGGGACGGCCCTACGAGCAGTACTTC.

The rearrangement links TRBV5-1 to TRBJ1-4, with TRBD1 identical over 7 bases. Unmatched junction bases numbered 13, after V lost 4 bases and J lost 10 bases. Germline assignment: CDR1 SGHRS and CDR2 YFSETQ. The CDR3 extends over 15 amino acids. The CDR3 nucleotides read TGCGCCAGCAGCCCGAACAGGGGCCAGGCGGGAAAACTGTTTTTT. Its protein is CASSPNRGQAGKLFF.

The genes are TRBV15 and TRBJ1-5; D is undetermined. The CDR3 covers 12 residues. Per the germline V gene, CDR1 is LNHNV and CDR2 is YYDKDF (reference sequence). V was shortened by 1 base and J by 6 bases, with 4 bases between the two germline ends. CDR3 nucleotide sequence: TGTGCCACCAGCAGAGGAGGTCAGCCCCAGCATTTT. Translated, it gives CATSRGGQPQHF.

This clone has only one observation. This chain connects TRBV5-1 to TRBJ2-7; possible D gene TRBD1, 5 bases. The CDR3 has 14 residues. V lost 0 bases, J lost 2 bases, and 9 bases lay in between. CDR1 is SGHRS, CDR2 YFSETQ, per germline. In DNA, the CDR3 is TGCGCCAGCAGCTTGGACTCCAGGGCCTACGAGCAGTACTTC. This gives the protein CASSLDSRAYEQYF.

This rearrangement joins TRBV29-1 to TRBJ1-1; 7 bases align to TRBD1. Germline V gene lookup returns CDR1 SQVTM and CDR2 ANQGSEA. The CDR3 length is 13 residues. Trimming removed 5 bases from V and 7 bases from J; junction bases left unmatched: 10. Written as DNA, the CDR3 is TGCAGCGTTTACTCTGGGACAGCGTATGAAGCTTTCTTT. Encoded protein: CSVYSGTAYEAFF.

This clone has only a few counts. The V call is TRBV4-3, the J call TRBJ1-6; D possibly corresponds to TRBD1 (5 bases). Germline values: CDR1 LGHNA, CDR2 YSLEER. Trimming stripped 1 base from V and 10 bases from J, with 17 bases between. The CDR3 consists of 16 residues. Written as DNA, the CDR3 is TGCGCCAGCAGCCAAGTAGGGCAGGGCTCTTGGTCACCCCTCCACTTT. This sequence encodes CASSQVGQGSWSPLHF.

The chain joins TRBV6-5 to TRBJ1-1, with 8 bases matching TRBD1. V lost 6 bases, J lost 8 bases, and 5 bases stayed unmatched. Germline CDR1 reads MNHEY; CDR2 reads SVGAGI. The CDR3 loop spans 12 amino acids. The CDR3 loop reads CASRSQGAEAFF. DNA for the CDR3: TGTGCCAGCAGATCTCAGGGGGCGGAAGCTTTCTTT.

CDR3 residues: CASSSIGTDVFGYTF. CDR3 coding DNA: TGTGCCAGCAGTAGCATCGGGACAGATGTCTTCGGCTACACCTTC. The V gene is TRBV2, the J gene TRBJ1-2; TRBD1 agrees at 7 bases. Trimming removed 5 bases from V and 8 bases from J; junction bases left unmatched: 14. CDR1 SNHLY and CDR2 FYNNEI come from the germline V gene. CDR3 length: 15 residues.

The chain links TRBV27 to TRBJ2-1, with 11 bases identical to TRBD2. CDR3 length equals 16 residues. The V and J ends lost 5 bases and 9 bases, in that order; junction bases with no gene match: 12. CDR1 and CDR2 (germline): MNHEY, SMNVEV (reference sequence). The chain's CDR3 is CASSERLAGGPSEQFF. Written as DNA, the CDR3 is TGTGCCAGCAGTGAACGATTAGCGGGAGGGCCCAGTGAGCAGTTCTTC.

The V and J genes are TRBV7-2 and TRBJ2-5; 8 bases map to TRBD1. This CDR3 spans 18 amino acids. Germline loops: CDR1 SGHTA, CDR2 FQGNSA. Trimming at V came to 0 bases and at J to 1 base, leaving 10 bases not matched to a gene. CDR3 amino acids: CASSLAQEDRAVQETQYF. The CDR3 nucleotides are TGTGCCAGCAGCTTAGCGCAGGAGGACAGGGCGGTCCAAGAGACCCAGTACTTC.

The chain carries TRBV28 and TRBJ2-7; no clear D gene. Germline CDR1 and CDR2: MDHEN and SYDVKM. This CDR3 has 15 amino acids. V shed 6 bases and J shed 2 bases, with 17 bases lying between them. CDR3 in DNA: TGTGCCAGCAGGAACAAACCAGTTAACCCCTACGAGCAGTACTTC. This sequence encodes CASRNKPVNPYEQYF.

The gene calls are TRBV9 and TRBJ2-3; weak D call: TRBD1 (5 bases). V was cut by 0 bases and J by 3 bases, with 26 bases left in between. This CDR3 is 20 amino acids long. The germline V gene has CDR1 SGDLS and CDR2 YYNGEE. The CDR3 loop is CASSVDPGSWTKLQTDTQYF. The CDR3 bases are TGTGCCAGCAGCGTAGATCCAGGGTCCTGGACAAAGCTACAGACAGATACGCAGTATTTT.

CDR3 DNA sequence: TGTGCCAGTAGTTTATCGGCGGGGGCCAACACAGATACGCAGTATTTT. Protein product: CASSLSAGANTDTQYF. V and J are TRBV19 and TRBJ2-3; D may be TRBD2 (7 bases). This CDR3 spans 16 amino acids. Germline CDR1 is LNHDA and CDR2 is SQIVND (reference sequence). V lost 5 bases to trimming and J lost 2 bases, with 17 bases between them.

The V and J genes are TRBV4-1 and TRBJ2-5; D is undetermined. The V gene's germline CDR1 is MGHRA and CDR2 YSYEKL. There are 14 residues in the CDR3. V lost 4 bases to trimming and J lost 4 bases, with 13 bases between them. Here the CDR3 DNA reads TGCGCCAGCAGCCTAAACCGACAATCAGAGACCCAGTACTTC. Residues: CASSLNRQSETQYF.

The gene calls are TRBV5-1 and TRBJ2-1; 10 positions match TRBD2. V dropped 3 bases and J dropped 0; count of bases not matched to a gene: 9. This CDR3 comprises 18 residues. Germline lookup yields CDR1 SGHRS and CDR2 YFSETQ. The CDR3 here is CASSSERTSGSSYNEQFF. CDR3 bases: TGCGCCAGCAGCTCGGAAAGGACTAGCGGAAGCTCCTACAATGAGCAGTTCTTC.

J is TRBJ2-1 and V is TRBV27, with 14 bases aligning to TRBD2. The CDR3 is 17 amino acids. Per the germline V gene, CDR1 is MNHEY and CDR2 is SMNVEV (reference sequence). J lost 2 bases, V lost 8 bases, and 8 bases had no gene match. The chain's CDR3 is CASGGTSGGSAYNEQFF. Written as DNA, the CDR3 is TGTGCCAGCGGTGGGACTAGCGGGGGTTCAGCCTACAATGAGCAGTTCTTC.

This chain joins TRBV3-1 (or the pseudogene TRBV3-2) and TRBJ2-3, with 7 bases lining up with TRBD2. V was pared by 1 base and J by 5 bases, with 6 bases of the junction left unmatched. The CDR3 contains 15 residues. CDR1 is LGHDT, CDR2 YNNKEL, per germline (reference sequence). Here the CDR3 DNA reads TGTGCCAGCAGCCAAGTTGCGGGAGCGGTAGATACGCAGTATTTT. This sequence encodes CASSQVAGAVDTQYF.

The chain joins TRBV7-2 to TRBJ2-5; 10 bases align to TRBD2. V was pared by 3 bases and J by 6 bases, with 10 bases of the junction left unmatched. The CDR3 spans 16 residues. Germline V lookup: CDR1 SGHTA, CDR2 FQGNSA. The CDR3 sequence: CASSLDSGGARKTQYF. As DNA, the CDR3 is TGTGCCAGCAGCTTGGACAGCGGGGGGGCCCGGAAGACCCAGTACTTC.

This chain joins TRBV19 and TRBJ2-7; TRBD1 matches at 11 bases. This CDR3 has 15 amino acids. Germline V lookup: CDR1 LNHDA, CDR2 SQIVND (reference sequence). Losses at the gene ends were 6 bases for V and 0 bases for J; bases not matched to a gene: 4. CDR3 sequence: CASSAGTGGSYEQYF. CDR3 sequence (DNA): TGTGCCAGTAGCGCCGGGACAGGGGGCTCCTACGAGCAGTACTTC.

V usage is TRBV6-1 and J usage is TRBJ1-4; TRBD1 matches at 7 bases. Trimming removed 3 bases from V and 0 bases from J; junction bases left unmatched: 1. The length of the CDR3 is 15 residues. Germline V gives CDR1 MNHNS, CDR2 SASEGT. The CDR3 sequence: CASSDRGSTNEKLFF. Written as DNA, the CDR3 is TGTGCCAGCAGTGACAGGGGGTCAACTAATGAAAAACTGTTTTTT.

There are a few counts of this clone. V gene TRBV10-3 combines with J gene TRBJ2-7; a possible D gene is TRBD2 (5 bases). This CDR3 spans 15 amino acids. V dropped 4 bases and J dropped 5 bases, with 18 bases sitting between them. From germline, CDR1 is ENHRY and CDR2 SYGVKD. The CDR3: CAISGPARERNEQYF. The DNA for the CDR3 is TGTGCCATCAGTGGTCCGGCAAGGGAGAGAAACGAGCAGTACTTC.

The rearrangement links TRBV4-3 to TRBJ2-3; 12 bases agree with TRBD1. J lost 2 bases, V lost 1 base, and 13 bases had no gene match. The V gene's germline CDR1 is LGHNA and CDR2 YSLEER. This CDR3 region has 20 residues. The CDR3 bases are TGCGCCAGCAGCCAAGGTCCGGGACAGGGGGCCGTTGGGGACACAGATACGCAGTATTTT. Its translation: CASSQGPGQGAVGDTDTQYF.

Written as DNA, the CDR3 is TGTGCCAGCAGTGAAGCGGGGGGAAGCTATGGCTACACCTTC. Protein sequence: CASSEAGGSYGYTF. The chain links TRBV6-1 to TRBJ1-2; a possible D gene is TRBD1 (5 bases). Germline values: CDR1 MNHNS, CDR2 SASEGT. This CDR3 is 14 amino acids long. Trimming took 0 bases from V and 4 from J, leaving 9 bases between them.

The chain carries TRBV9 and TRBJ2-5, with D tentatively TRBD1 (7 bases). The V end lost 0 bases, the J end lost 3 bases, and 12 bases lay between the germline ends. There are 15 residues in the CDR3. Germline V lookup: CDR1 SGDLS, CDR2 YYNGEE. The DNA of the CDR3 is TGTGCCAGCAGCGTAGTAGGGGGGACAGAAGAGACCCAGTACTTC. This codes for CASSVVGGTEETQYF.